The rows below give T cell receptor beta chains drawn from one sample of a study of a mutant IDH1 vaccine in newly diagnosed glioma. Produced via immunoSEQ multiplex PCR; TCRdb's table is partial and in-frame only. The data hold around 50,000 clones, with 84% observed a single time. These TCRs are of unknown antigen specificity. The material was PBMCs, obtained from a glioma patient whose treatment included an IDH1 peptide vaccine. The receptors were gathered from a woman aged 25-40 years with glioma. Some clones in this sample may be carry-over from other donors' samples. CDR3s include the opening cysteine and the closing phenylalanine or tryptophan. The D gene is left open where the match is weak. The size entry is marked missing in some rows and otherwise reads once, few, many or a size class.

abundance,d_gene,j_gene,len,v_gene,CDR3aa,CDR3nt
-,-,TRBJ2-7,12,TRBV7-6,CASGASAYEQYF,TGTGCCAGCGGGGCTAGCGCCTACGAGCAGTACTTC
-,-,TRBJ2-5,15,TRBV7-9,CASSFSGGALETQYF,TGTGCCAGCAGCTTTAGTGGGGGGGCTTTAGAGACCCAGTACTTC
-,-,TRBJ1-4,13,TRBV30,CAWSKKQEEKLFF,TGTGCCTGGAGTAAAAAACAGGAAGAAAAACTGTTTTTT
-,-,TRBJ1-1,16,TRBV30,CAWSVYRRGPNTEAFF,TGTGCCTGGAGTGTGTACAGGAGGGGTCCGAACACTGAAGCTTTCTTT
-,-,TRBJ2-3,15,TRBV30,CAWIRQGGYTDTQYF,TGTGCCTGGATACGGCAGGGGGGATACACAGATACGCAGTATTTT
-,TRBD2,TRBJ2-7,16,TRBV28,CASSWVAGASSYEQYF,TGTGCCAGCAGTTGGGTAGCGGGAGCGAGCTCCTACGAGCAGTACTTC
-,-,TRBJ1-4,15,TRBV7-9,CASSSREPEGEKLFF,TGTGCCAGCAGCTCCCGGGAACCCGAGGGCGAAAAACTGTTTTTT
-,-,TRBJ2-1,14,TRBV18,CASSTASSYNEQFF,TGTGCCAGCTCAACAGCGAGCTCCTACAATGAGCAGTTCTTC
-,-,TRBJ2-7,13,TRBV6-1,CASSVRGGNEQYF,TGTGCCAGCAGTGTGCGTGGAGGGAACGAGCAGTACTTC
-,-,TRBJ2-6,14,TRBV6-5,CASSTGSGANVLTF,TGTGCCAGCAGTACAGGGTCTGGGGCCAACGTCCTGACTTTC
-,TRBD2,TRBJ2-7,16,TRBV19,CASSKGSGGRLNEQYF,TGTGCCAGTAGTAAAGGGTCCGGCGGGAGGCTCAACGAGCAGTACTTC
-,-,TRBJ1-4,16,TRBV4-2,CASSPGVQLWNEKLFF,TGTGCCAGCAGCCCAGGGGTCCAGCTTTGGAATGAAAAACTGTTTTTT
-,-,TRBJ2-5,15,TRBV5-1,CASSLNPGGQETQYF,TGCGCCAGCAGCTTGAACCCAGGAGGGCAAGAGACCCAGTACTTC
-,TRBD1,TRBJ2-2,15,TRBV5-4,CASSLGRGQVGELFF,TGTGCCAGCAGCTTGGGAAGGGGGCAAGTCGGGGAGCTGTTTTTT
-,-,TRBJ2-5,12,TRBV19,CASSMGTATQYF,TGTGCCAGTAGTATGGGGACCGCGACCCAGTACTTC
-,TRBD1,TRBJ2-1,14,TRBV6-5,CASSYRDRYNEQFF,TGTGCCAGCAGTTACCGGGACAGGTACAATGAGCAGTTCTTC
-,TRBD2,TRBJ2-1,15,TRBV7-2,CASNRMGLAGGEQFF,TGTGCCAGCAACAGAATGGGGCTAGCGGGGGGTGAGCAGTTCTTC
-,-,TRBJ2-3,13,TRBV28,CASSSGFGDTQYF,TGTGCCAGCAGCTCAGGGTTTGGAGATACGCAGTATTTT
-,TRBD1,TRBJ1-3,14,TRBV19,CASRQGAIGNTIYF,TGTGCCAGCAGACAGGGGGCCATTGGAAACACCATATATTTT
-,-,TRBJ1-2,15,TRBV5-5,CASSGGAGADYGYTF,TGTGCCAGCAGCGGGGGGGCAGGAGCGGACTATGGCTACACCTTC
-,-,TRBJ2-3,13,TRBV29-1,CSVDLGTARVQYF,TGCAGCGTCGACCTCGGGACCGCTCGCGTGCAGTATTTT
-,-,TRBJ1-1,15,TRBV18,CASSPMTVLNTEAFF,TGTGCCAGCTCACCTATGACAGTGTTGAACACTGAAGCTTTCTTT
-,-,TRBJ1-1,17,TRBV13,CASSSQEIGTSKAEAFF,TGTGCCAGCAGCTCACAAGAAATCGGGACAAGTAAGGCTGAAGCTTTCTTT
-,TRBD2,TRBJ2-5,13,TRBV9,CASSVGGGETQYF,TGTGCCAGCAGCGTAGGCGGGGGGGAGACCCAGTACTTC
-,-,TRBJ1-5,18,TRBV7-8,CASSLSSLQTYSNQPQHF,TGTGCCAGCAGCTTAAGCAGCCTGCAAACTTATAGCAATCAGCCCCAGCATTTT
-,TRBD2,TRBJ2-7,17,TRBV4-2,CASSRGRRTSGSYEQYF,TGTGCCAGCAGCCGAGGGCGAAGGACTAGCGGGAGTTACGAGCAGTACTTC
-,TRBD1,TRBJ2-7,14,TRBV5-1,CASSSQTGSYEQYF,TGCGCCAGCAGCTCTCAGACAGGGTCCTACGAGCAGTACTTC
-,-,TRBJ2-6,15,TRBV2,CASGGRLSGANVLTF,TGTGCCAGCGGTGGCAGGCTGTCTGGGGCCAACGTCCTGACTTTC
-,-,TRBJ2-1,14,TRBV27,CASSLGGQGNEQFF,TGTGCCAGCAGTTTAGGAGGCCAAGGGAATGAGCAGTTCTTC
-,TRBD1,TRBJ2-2,12,TRBV29-1,CSVAGGAGELFF,TGCAGCGTTGCAGGGGGCGCCGGGGAGCTGTTTTTT
-,-,TRBJ2-7,16,TRBV4-1,CASSHPPEGSAYEQYF,TGCGCCAGCAGCCACCCCCCAGAGGGGAGCGCCTACGAGCAGTACTTC
-,-,TRBJ1-4,15,TRBV15,CATSPPGRINEKLFF,TGTGCCACCAGCCCCCCGGGACGGATTAATGAAAAACTGTTTTTT
-,-,TRBJ2-7,13,TRBV5-4,CASSLAGEYEQYF,TGTGCCAGCAGCTTGGCAGGGGAATACGAGCAGTACTTC
-,-,TRBJ2-7,15,TRBV23-1,CASSQHRTPSYEQYF,TGCGCCAGCAGTCAGCACAGAACTCCCTCCTACGAGCAGTACTTC
few,-,TRBJ1-1,14,TRBV10-3,CAISDRLKNTEAFF,TGTGCCATCAGTGACAGGCTGAAGAACACTGAAGCTTTCTTT
-,-,TRBJ1-5,16,TRBV5-5,CASSWGGSVSNQPQHF,TGTGCCAGCAGCTGGGGAGGGAGCGTTAGCAATCAGCCCCAGCATTTT
once,TRBD2,TRBJ2-1,15,TRBV7-2,CASSLDWTSVNEQFF,TGTGCCAGCAGCTTAGACTGGACTAGCGTCAATGAGCAGTTCTTC
-,-,TRBJ2-7,15,TRBV14,CASSQDREGVHEQYF,TGTGCCAGCAGCCAAGATCGGGAAGGGGTCCACGAGCAGTACTTC
once,TRBD1,TRBJ1-3,14,TRBV5-1,CAAGGQGAGNTIYF,TGCGCCGCGGGGGGGCAGGGGGCAGGAAACACCATATATTTT
-,TRBD1,TRBJ1-2,19,TRBV7-9,CASSSRRDRGQSWGYGYTF,TGTGCCAGCAGTTCCCGCCGAGACAGGGGGCAGAGTTGGGGCTATGGCTACACCTTC
-,-,TRBJ2-7,13,TRBV27,CASSYQENYEQYF,TGTGCCAGCAGCTACCAGGAAAACTACGAGCAGTACTTC
-,TRBD2,TRBJ2-1,17,TRBV4-1,CASSQDPYSGSRHEQFF,TGCGCCAGCAGCCAAGACCCCTATAGCGGGAGTAGGCATGAGCAGTTCTTC